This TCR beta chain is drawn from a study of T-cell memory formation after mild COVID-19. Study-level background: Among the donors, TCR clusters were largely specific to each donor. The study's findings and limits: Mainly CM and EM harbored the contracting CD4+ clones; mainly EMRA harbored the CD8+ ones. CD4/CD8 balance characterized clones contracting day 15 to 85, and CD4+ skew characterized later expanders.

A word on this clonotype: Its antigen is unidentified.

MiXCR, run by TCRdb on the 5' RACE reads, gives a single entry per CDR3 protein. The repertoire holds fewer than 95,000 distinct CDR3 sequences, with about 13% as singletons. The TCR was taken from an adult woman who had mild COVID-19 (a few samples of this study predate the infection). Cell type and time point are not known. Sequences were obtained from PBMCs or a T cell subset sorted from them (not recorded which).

The CDR3 protein is CASTITGGPPDTQYF. CDR3 coding DNA: TGTGCCAGCACCATAACCGGGGGCCCCCCAGATACGCAGTATTTT. This rearrangement joins TRBV7-9 to TRBJ2-3, with D perhaps being TRBD1 or TRBD2 (6 bases each). The germline CDR1 and CDR2 sequences are SEHNR and FQNEAQ (reference sequence). V shed 7 bases and J shed 4 bases, with 18 bases lying between them. This CDR3 spans 15 amino acids.